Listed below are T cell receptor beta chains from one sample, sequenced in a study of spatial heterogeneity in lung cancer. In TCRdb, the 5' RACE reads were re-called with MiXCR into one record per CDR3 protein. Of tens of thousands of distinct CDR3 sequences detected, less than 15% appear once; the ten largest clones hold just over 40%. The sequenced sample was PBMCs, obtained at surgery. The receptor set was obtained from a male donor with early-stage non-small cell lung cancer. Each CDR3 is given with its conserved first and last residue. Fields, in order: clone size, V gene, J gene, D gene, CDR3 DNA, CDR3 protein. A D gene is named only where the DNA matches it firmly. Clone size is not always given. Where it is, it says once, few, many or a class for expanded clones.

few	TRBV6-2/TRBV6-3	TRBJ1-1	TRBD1	TGTGCCAGCAGTTACGACAGGGAAGGATCCATGAACACTGAAGCTTTCTTT	CASSYDREGSMNTEAFF
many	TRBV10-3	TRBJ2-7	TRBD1	TGTGCCATCAGTGAGCCCGGGACAGGGGACGGGGACGAGCAGTACTTC	CAISEPGTGDGDEQYF
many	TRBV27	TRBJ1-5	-	TGTGCCAGCAGTTTTAGGCCGGGCAATCAGCCCCAGCATTTT	CASSFRPGNQPQHF
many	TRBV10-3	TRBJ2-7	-	TGTGCCATCAGCCGCTTTAATGACGGCTCCTACGAGCAGTACTTC	CAISRFNDGSYEQYF
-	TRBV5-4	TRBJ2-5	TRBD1	TGTGCCAGCAGTCGGACAGGGTCCGAGACCCAGTACTTC	CASSRTGSETQYF
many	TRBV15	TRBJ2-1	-	TGTGCCACCAGCAAAGACAGGGAGGGCTACAATGAGCAGTTCTTC	CATSKDREGYNEQFF
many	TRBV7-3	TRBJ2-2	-	TGTGCCAGCAGCAGGACAGATCGCACCGGGGAGCTGTTTTTT	CASSRTDRTGELFF
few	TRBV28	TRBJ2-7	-	TGTGCCAGCAGCCCCCTGGACAGAGAATCCTACGAGCAGTACTTC	CASSPLDRESYEQYF
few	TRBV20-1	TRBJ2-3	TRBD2	TGCAGTGCGGTACCGGGACTAGCGGGAGCAGGAGATACGCAGTATTTT	CSAVPGLAGAGDTQYF
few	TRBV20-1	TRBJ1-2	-	TGCAGTACCGACACAAGTGTTACCGGCTACACCTTC	CSTDTSVTGYTF
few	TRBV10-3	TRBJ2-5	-	TGTGCCATCGGAGGAAGGGAGACCCAGTACTTC	CAIGGRETQYF
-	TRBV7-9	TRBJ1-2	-	TGTGCCAGCAGCTTAGGGATCTGGGGCTACACCTTC	CASSLGIWGYTF
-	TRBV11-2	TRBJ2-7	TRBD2	TGTGCCAGCAGCTCAGGGGGGACTAGCGGGCCGCCCTACGAGCAGTACTTC	CASSSGGTSGPPYEQYF
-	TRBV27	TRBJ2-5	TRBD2	TGTGCCAGCAGTTTACGCGGGAGGGCCGGAGAGACCCAGTACTTC	CASSLRGRAGETQYF
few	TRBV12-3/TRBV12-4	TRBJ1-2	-	TGTGCCAGCAGTTTATATAGCGGGTATGGCTACACCTTC	CASSLYSGYGYTF
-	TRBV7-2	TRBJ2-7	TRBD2	TGTGCCAGCAGCTTTGGAGCGGGGGGTTACTACGAGCAGTACTTC	CASSFGAGGYYEQYF
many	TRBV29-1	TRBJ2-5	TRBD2	TGCAGCGTGGCCACTAGCGGGAGTTTAGAGACCCAGTACTTC	CSVATSGSLETQYF
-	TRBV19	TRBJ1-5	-	TGTGCCAGTAGTATAGCCCCGGGGCGGAATCAGCCCCAGCATTTT	CASSIAPGRNQPQHF
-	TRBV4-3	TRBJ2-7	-	TGCGCCAGCAGCCAAGATTTTGGGGGCGCCTCCGGCGAGCAGTACTTC	CASSQDFGGASGEQYF
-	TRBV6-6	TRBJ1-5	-	TGTGCCAGCAACAGGGTTGGTCAGCCCCAGCATTTT	CASNRVGQPQHF
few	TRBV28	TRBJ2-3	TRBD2	TGTGCCAGCAGGCCGGGACTAGCGGGGGATACGCAGTATTTT	CASRPGLAGDTQYF
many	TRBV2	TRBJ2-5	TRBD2	TGTGCCAGCAGTGACGGCGGGGGGGCCGCGGGAGAGACCCAGTACTTC	CASSDGGGAAGETQYF
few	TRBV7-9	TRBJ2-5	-	TGTGCCAGCAAACTAGTAAAAGAGACCCAGTACTTC	CASKLVKETQYF
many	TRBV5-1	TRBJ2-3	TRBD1	TGCGCCAGCAGCTTGGTGGGGACAGACCGCACAGATACGCAGTATTTT	CASSLVGTDRTDTQYF
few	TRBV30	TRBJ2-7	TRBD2	TGTGCCTGGGATAGCGGGACGATATACGAGCAGTACTTC	CAWDSGTIYEQYF
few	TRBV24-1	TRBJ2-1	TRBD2	TGTGCCACCAGTGATCTGACTAGCGGACCCTACAATGAGCAGTTCTTC	CATSDLTSGPYNEQFF
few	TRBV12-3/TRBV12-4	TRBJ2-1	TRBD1	TGTGCCAGCAGGACCGGGACAGGGGGCGCGGACTCCAGCTACAATGAGCAGTTCTTC	CASRTGTGGADSSYNEQFF
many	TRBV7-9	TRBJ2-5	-	TGTGCCAGCAGCCCTCCCTCTAGCAGGGAGACCCAGTACTTC	CASSPPSSRETQYF
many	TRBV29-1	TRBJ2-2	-	TGCAGCGCCCTACAGGGTATCGGGGAGCTGTTTTTT	CSALQGIGELFF
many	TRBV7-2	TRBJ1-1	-	TGTGCCAGCAGCTTAGACAGGGTGAACACTGAAGCTTTCTTT	CASSLDRVNTEAFF
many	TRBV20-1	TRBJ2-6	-	TGCAGTGCTCGCTACAGGGGGGCCAACGTCCTGACTTTC	CSARYRGANVLTF
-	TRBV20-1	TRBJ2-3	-	TGCAGCCATTACCGGAGGCAGATTAGCACAGATACGCAGTATTTT	CSHYRRQISTDTQYF
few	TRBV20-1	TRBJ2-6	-	TGCAGTGCTAGAGATCTTACAGGGAAGATCCCTGGGGCCAACGTCCTGACTTTC	CSARDLTGKIPGANVLTF
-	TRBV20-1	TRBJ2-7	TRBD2	TGCAGTGCTAGAGATTGGGGACTAGCGGATAAAAAAGTCGGATACGAGCAGTACTTC	CSARDWGLADKKVGYEQYF
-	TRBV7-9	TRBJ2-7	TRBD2	TGTGCCAGCAGCTCCGTGGGGGGGTCACACGAGCAGTACTTC	CASSSVGGSHEQYF
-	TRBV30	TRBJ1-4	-	TGTGCCTGGGGACAGCCAGTGGATGAAAAACTGTTTTTT	CAWGQPVDEKLFF
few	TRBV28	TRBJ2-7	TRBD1	TGTGCCAGCAGGCGTACGGGACAGTCCTACGAGCAGTACTTC	CASRRTGQSYEQYF
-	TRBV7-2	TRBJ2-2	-	TGTGCCAGCAGCTTACACGGGAGAGACACCGGGGAGCTGTTTTTT	CASSLHGRDTGELFF
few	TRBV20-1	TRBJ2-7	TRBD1	TGCAGTGCTAGATCCACAGGGGGCCGCTACGAGCAGTACTTC	CSARSTGGRYEQYF
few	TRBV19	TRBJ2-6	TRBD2	TGTGCCAGTAGTGAGGGACTAGCGGGCTTATCTGGGGCCAACGTCCTGACTTTC	CASSEGLAGLSGANVLTF
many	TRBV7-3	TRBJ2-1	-	TGTGCCAGCAGCTTAACGTCCGGCAGGGGGGGATACAATGAGCAGTTCTTC	CASSLTSGRGGYNEQFF
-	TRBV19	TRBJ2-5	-	TGTGCCAGTAAAGAGCCGGGAGATCAAGAGACCCAGTACTTC	CASKEPGDQETQYF
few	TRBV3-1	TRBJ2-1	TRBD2	TGTGCCAGCAGCCAACACGGACTAGCTTCTGAGCAGTTCTTC	CASSQHGLASEQFF
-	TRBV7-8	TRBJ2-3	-	TGTGCCAGCAGCTTAGACGTCACAGATACGCAGTATTTT	CASSLDVTDTQYF
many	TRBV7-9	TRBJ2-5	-	TGTGCCAGCAGCAAACAGGGCCCCGAGACCCAGTACTTC	CASSKQGPETQYF
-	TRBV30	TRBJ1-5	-	TGTGCCTGGAGTGTAAGGGGCAATCAGCCCCAGCATTTT	CAWSVRGNQPQHF
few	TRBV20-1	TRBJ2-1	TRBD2	TGCAGTGCCCAGGTTGGTAGCGGGAGCAATGAGCAGTTCTTC	CSAQVGSGSNEQFF
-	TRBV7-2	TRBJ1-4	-	TGTGCCAGCAGCTTAGTCCCCCCTGCCAGAAATGAAAAACTGTTTTTT	CASSLVPPARNEKLFF
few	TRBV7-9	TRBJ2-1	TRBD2	TGTGCCAGCAGTTCGACTAGCGGCAATGAGCAGTTCTTC	CASSSTSGNEQFF
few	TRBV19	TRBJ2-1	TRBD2	TGTGCCAGTAGGGAGCGGGAGTCGGCTGTTGAGCAGTTCTTC	CASRERESAVEQFF
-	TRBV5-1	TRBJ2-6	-	TGCGCCAGCAGTCTGGTGGGGGCTGGGGCCAACGTCCTGACTTTC	CASSLVGAGANVLTF
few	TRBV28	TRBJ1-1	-	TGTGCCAGCAGTTCCCGGACGCAGGTGAACACTGAAGCTTTCTTT	CASSSRTQVNTEAFF
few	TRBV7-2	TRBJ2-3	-	TGTGCCAGCAGCTTAAGCGGCCGCACAGATACGCAGTATTTT	CASSLSGRTDTQYF
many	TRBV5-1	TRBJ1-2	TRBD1	TGCGCCAGCAGCCTGGGCCCACAGGGGGCGGAAGGCTACACCTTC	CASSLGPQGAEGYTF
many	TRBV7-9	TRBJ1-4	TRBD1	TGTGCCAGCAGCTTAGTGGCGTCCCAGGGGACAGCAACTAATGAAAAACTGTTTTTT	CASSLVASQGTATNEKLFF
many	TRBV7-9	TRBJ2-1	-	TGTGCCAGCAGCTTTGGGAGGCCGAGCTCCTACAATGAGCAGTTCTTC	CASSFGRPSSYNEQFF
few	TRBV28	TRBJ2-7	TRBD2	TGTGCCAGCCGATCACTAGCGGGTCCTAGCTCCTACGAGCAGTACTTC	CASRSLAGPSSYEQYF
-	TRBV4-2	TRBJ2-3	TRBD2	TGTGCCAGCAGCCCAGCGGGGAGAGTGGGCACAGATACGCAGTATTTT	CASSPAGRVGTDTQYF
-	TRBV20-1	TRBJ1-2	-	TGCAGTGCTTCCGCAGACGAGGATGGCTACACCTTC	CSASADEDGYTF